A selection of T cell receptor beta chains follows, all from one sample in a study of CD8 T cells in Susac syndrome. A single record per CDR3 protein comes from TCRdb applying MiXCR to the immunoSEQ multiplex PCR reads. The table has 95,000 to 150,000 distinct CDR3 sequences, nearly 96% seen once. Input material: CD4+ T cells from PBMCs. These receptors all come from a human donor with Susac syndrome. The CDR3 runs from the conserved cysteine through the conserved F or W. A D gene is named only where the DNA matches it firmly. The size entry is marked missing in some rows and otherwise reads once, few, many or a size class.

j_call: TRBJ2-7
d_call: TRBD1
clone_size: -
v_call: TRBV10-3
cdr3_aa: CAISEVTGVPYEQYF
cdr3_nt: TGTGCCATCAGTGAGGTGACAGGGGTCCCCTACGAGCAGTACTTC

j_call: TRBJ2-7
d_call: TRBD2
clone_size: -
v_call: TRBV19
cdr3_aa: CASSGLADSYEQYF
cdr3_nt: TGTGCCAGTAGTGGACTAGCGGATTCCTACGAGCAGTACTTC

j_call: TRBJ2-1
d_call: TRBD2
clone_size: few
v_call: TRBV6-1
cdr3_aa: CASSSSSGSSYNEQFF
cdr3_nt: TGTGCCAGCAGCTCGTCTAGCGGTAGCTCCTACAATGAGCAGTTCTTC

j_call: TRBJ2-3
d_call: TRBD2
clone_size: -
v_call: TRBV5-1
cdr3_aa: CASSPMTSGGTDTQYF
cdr3_nt: TGCGCCAGCAGCCCTATGACTAGCGGAGGCACAGATACGCAGTATTTT

j_call: TRBJ2-6
d_call: -
clone_size: -
v_call: TRBV6-5
cdr3_aa: CASSYLQTGANVLTF
cdr3_nt: TGTGCCAGCAGTTACTTACAGACTGGGGCCAACGTCCTGACTTTC

j_call: TRBJ1-2
d_call: TRBD1
clone_size: once
v_call: TRBV29-1
cdr3_aa: CSVIQGAIYGYTF
cdr3_nt: TGCAGCGTTATACAGGGGGCTATCTATGGCTACACCTTC

j_call: TRBJ2-1
d_call: TRBD2
clone_size: -
v_call: TRBV29-1
cdr3_aa: CSGGRLAGGNEQFF
cdr3_nt: TGCAGCGGGGGCAGGTTAGCGGGAGGAAATGAGCAGTTCTTC

j_call: TRBJ2-3
d_call: -
clone_size: -
v_call: TRBV5-1
cdr3_aa: CASRGWTGTDTQYF
cdr3_nt: TGCGCCAGCAGAGGTTGGACGGGCACAGATACGCAGTATTTT

j_call: TRBJ1-4
d_call: -
clone_size: -
v_call: TRBV7-9
cdr3_aa: CASSRPGDNEKLFF
cdr3_nt: TGTGCCAGCAGCCGTCCAGGAGATAATGAAAAACTGTTTTTT

j_call: TRBJ2-4
d_call: TRBD2
clone_size: -
v_call: TRBV20-1
cdr3_aa: CSAQRGGGGTKNIQYF
cdr3_nt: TGCAGTGCCCAGAGGGGCGGCGGGGGAACCAAAAACATTCAGTACTTC

j_call: TRBJ2-1
d_call: TRBD1
clone_size: once
v_call: TRBV6-2/TRBV6-3
cdr3_aa: CASRRGQANSYNEQFF
cdr3_nt: TGTGCCAGCAGGCGAGGACAGGCCAACTCCTACAATGAGCAGTTCTTC

j_call: TRBJ2-3
d_call: -
clone_size: -
v_call: TRBV21-1
cdr3_aa: CASSPGQGISGSATDTQYF
cdr3_nt: TGTGCCAGCAGCCCGGGGCAGGGCATTAGCGGGAGCGCCACAGATACGCAGTATTTT

j_call: TRBJ1-5
d_call: -
clone_size: -
v_call: TRBV28
cdr3_aa: CASSTNGANQPQHF
cdr3_nt: TGTGCCAGCAGTACCAACGGGGCGAATCAGCCCCAGCATTTT

j_call: TRBJ1-1
d_call: -
clone_size: -
v_call: TRBV3-1
cdr3_aa: CASRDISNTEAFF
cdr3_nt: TGTGCCAGCAGAGACATTTCCAACACTGAAGCTTTCTTT

j_call: TRBJ2-1
d_call: -
clone_size: -
v_call: TRBV9
cdr3_aa: CASNSQGYNEQFF
cdr3_nt: TGTGCCAGCAATAGTCAGGGTTACAATGAGCAGTTCTTC

j_call: TRBJ1-2
d_call: -
clone_size: -
v_call: TRBV18
cdr3_aa: CASSSSGTDGYTF
cdr3_nt: TGTGCCAGCTCATCGAGCGGGACTGATGGCTACACCTTC

j_call: TRBJ2-5
d_call: -
clone_size: -
v_call: TRBV3-1
cdr3_aa: CASSQEREQETQYF
cdr3_nt: TGTGCCAGCAGCCAAGAGCGGGAACAAGAGACCCAGTACTTC

j_call: TRBJ2-1
d_call: -
clone_size: -
v_call: TRBV20-1
cdr3_aa: CSARDRWEQFF
cdr3_nt: TGCAGTGCTAGAGATCGGTGGGAGCAGTTCTTC

j_call: TRBJ2-1
d_call: -
clone_size: -
v_call: TRBV7-9
cdr3_aa: CASSLFPAYNEQFF
cdr3_nt: TGTGCCAGCAGCTTATTTCCCGCATACAATGAGCAGTTCTTC

j_call: TRBJ2-5
d_call: -
clone_size: -
v_call: TRBV20-1
cdr3_aa: CSAFVGFQETQYF
cdr3_nt: TGCAGTGCCTTCGTCGGGTTTCAAGAGACCCAGTACTTC

j_call: TRBJ2-3
d_call: TRBD2
clone_size: -
v_call: TRBV5-1
cdr3_aa: CASSLDRGSADTQYF
cdr3_nt: TGCGCCAGCAGCTTGGATCGCGGGAGTGCAGATACGCAGTATTTT

j_call: TRBJ2-5
d_call: -
clone_size: -
v_call: TRBV5-1
cdr3_aa: CASSLAGYQETQYF
cdr3_nt: TGCGCCAGCAGCTTGGCGGGATACCAAGAGACCCAGTACTTC

j_call: TRBJ2-1
d_call: -
clone_size: -
v_call: TRBV7-2
cdr3_aa: CASSLNAGGTSNEQFF
cdr3_nt: TGTGCCAGCAGCCTTAATGCAGGAGGAACTAGCAATGAGCAGTTCTTC

j_call: TRBJ2-7
d_call: -
clone_size: -
v_call: TRBV4-3
cdr3_aa: CASSQDAAPATEQYF
cdr3_nt: TGCGCCAGCAGCCAAGATGCGGCCCCAGCTACGGAGCAGTACTTC

j_call: TRBJ2-2
d_call: -
clone_size: -
v_call: TRBV7-9
cdr3_aa: CASSLAQASTGELFF
cdr3_nt: TGTGCCAGCAGCTTAGCGCAGGCGAGCACCGGGGAGCTGTTTTTT

j_call: TRBJ2-7
d_call: -
clone_size: -
v_call: TRBV27
cdr3_aa: CASSSRGRFEQYF
cdr3_nt: TGTGCCAGCAGTTCCCGAGGTCGTTTCGAGCAGTACTTC

j_call: TRBJ2-5
d_call: TRBD1
clone_size: -
v_call: TRBV5-1
cdr3_aa: CASSPRPSTGGQETQYF
cdr3_nt: TGCGCCAGCAGCCCCAGGCCTTCGACAGGGGGCCAAGAGACCCAGTACTTC

j_call: TRBJ2-5
d_call: -
clone_size: once
v_call: TRBV5-4
cdr3_aa: CASSLKSAGQETQYF
cdr3_nt: TGTGCCAGCAGCTTGAAGTCGGCGGGCCAAGAGACCCAGTACTTC

j_call: TRBJ2-1
d_call: -
clone_size: -
v_call: TRBV11-1
cdr3_aa: CASSARTNNEQFF
cdr3_nt: TGTGCCAGCAGCGCCCGGACTAACAATGAGCAGTTCTTC

j_call: TRBJ2-1
d_call: TRBD1
clone_size: -
v_call: TRBV3-1
cdr3_aa: CASSLDRGISSYNEQFF
cdr3_nt: TGTGCCAGCAGCCTCGACAGGGGAATAAGCTCCTACAATGAGCAGTTCTTC

j_call: TRBJ2-1
d_call: TRBD2
clone_size: -
v_call: TRBV29-1
cdr3_aa: CSVESSGDSYNEQFF
cdr3_nt: TGCAGCGTTGAGTCCAGCGGGGATTCCTACAATGAGCAGTTCTTC

j_call: TRBJ2-1
d_call: TRBD2
clone_size: once
v_call: TRBV12-3/TRBV12-4
cdr3_aa: CASSGRLAGGINNEQFF
cdr3_nt: TGTGCCAGCAGTGGACGACTAGCGGGAGGGATCAACAATGAGCAGTTCTTC

j_call: TRBJ2-5
d_call: -
clone_size: -
v_call: TRBV5-1
cdr3_aa: CAGAPGPSQETQYF
cdr3_nt: TGCGCCGGTGCGCCAGGACCCAGCCAAGAGACCCAGTACTTC

j_call: TRBJ2-3
d_call: -
clone_size: -
v_call: TRBV29-1
cdr3_aa: CSVRSSKSRSTDTQYF
cdr3_nt: TGCAGCGTCCGGAGCTCCAAGAGTCGAAGTACAGATACGCAGTATTTT

j_call: TRBJ2-1
d_call: TRBD2
clone_size: -
v_call: TRBV20-1
cdr3_aa: CSARPLTSTDEQFF
cdr3_nt: TGCAGTGCTAGGCCCCTGACTAGCACCGATGAGCAGTTCTTC

j_call: TRBJ1-4
d_call: TRBD1
clone_size: -
v_call: TRBV9
cdr3_aa: CASSAGQLNEKLFF
cdr3_nt: TGTGCCAGCAGCGCGGGACAGCTTAATGAAAAACTGTTTTTT

j_call: TRBJ2-4
d_call: -
clone_size: -
v_call: TRBV15
cdr3_aa: CATSRVKNIQYF
cdr3_nt: TGTGCCACCAGCAGAGTAAAAAACATTCAGTACTTC

j_call: TRBJ2-1
d_call: -
clone_size: -
v_call: TRBV12-3/TRBV12-4
cdr3_aa: CASSLWSSSYNEQFF
cdr3_nt: TGTGCCAGCAGTCTATGGTCGAGCTCCTACAATGAGCAGTTCTTC

j_call: TRBJ1-2
d_call: -
clone_size: -
v_call: TRBV4-2
cdr3_aa: CASSQDPGGSGGYTF
cdr3_nt: TGTGCCAGCAGCCAAGATCCGGGGGGATCGGGAGGCTACACCTTC

j_call: TRBJ2-2
d_call: -
clone_size: -
v_call: TRBV4-2
cdr3_aa: CASSQDPTSTGELFF
cdr3_nt: TGTGCCAGCAGCCAAGACCCTACTTCCACCGGGGAGCTGTTTTTT

j_call: TRBJ2-1
d_call: -
clone_size: -
v_call: TRBV5-6
cdr3_aa: CASSRGMAGRNEQFF
cdr3_nt: TGTGCCAGCAGCCGGGGGATGGCGGGGAGGAATGAGCAGTTCTTC

j_call: TRBJ1-2
d_call: TRBD1
clone_size: -
v_call: TRBV2
cdr3_aa: CASSGGQGASYGYTF
cdr3_nt: TGTGCCAGCAGTGGGGGGCAGGGGGCGTCCTATGGCTACACCTTC

j_call: TRBJ1-5
d_call: -
clone_size: -
v_call: TRBV2
cdr3_aa: CASSETGLFDQPQHF
cdr3_nt: TGTGCCAGCAGTGAAACGGGGCTATTCGATCAGCCCCAGCATTTT

j_call: TRBJ2-1
d_call: -
clone_size: -
v_call: TRBV29-1
cdr3_aa: CSVGVGGNEQFF
cdr3_nt: TGCAGCGTTGGGGTAGGCGGCAATGAGCAGTTCTTC

j_call: TRBJ1-2
d_call: -
clone_size: -
v_call: TRBV30
cdr3_aa: CAWSTWTSVGYTF
cdr3_nt: TGTGCCTGGAGTACCTGGACCTCCGTTGGCTACACCTTC

j_call: TRBJ1-1
d_call: TRBD1
clone_size: -
v_call: TRBV15
cdr3_aa: CATSRGQGASTEAFF
cdr3_nt: TGTGCCACCAGCAGAGGCCAGGGGGCTAGCACTGAAGCTTTCTTT

j_call: TRBJ1-1
d_call: -
clone_size: -
v_call: TRBV20-1
cdr3_aa: CSAREGEGKNTEAFF
cdr3_nt: TGCAGTGCTAGAGAGGGTGAGGGGAAGAACACTGAAGCTTTCTTT

j_call: TRBJ2-2
d_call: TRBD2
clone_size: -
v_call: TRBV20-1
cdr3_aa: CSARPSGRFTGELFF
cdr3_nt: TGCAGTGCCCGTCCTAGCGGGAGGTTTACCGGGGAGCTGTTTTTT

j_call: TRBJ2-1
d_call: -
clone_size: -
v_call: TRBV6-1
cdr3_aa: CASSIQGGEQFF
cdr3_nt: TGTGCCAGCAGTATCCAGGGTGGTGAGCAGTTCTTC

j_call: TRBJ2-2
d_call: TRBD2
clone_size: -
v_call: TRBV7-2
cdr3_aa: CASSTGTSANTGELFF
cdr3_nt: TGTGCCAGCAGCACCGGGACTAGCGCGAACACCGGGGAGCTGTTTTTT

j_call: TRBJ2-7
d_call: -
clone_size: few
v_call: TRBV29-1
cdr3_aa: CSVELRGEQYF
cdr3_nt: TGCAGCGTTGAATTAAGGGGGGAGCAGTACTTC

j_call: TRBJ2-1
d_call: -
clone_size: -
v_call: TRBV7-2
cdr3_aa: CASSLQLYTYNEQFF
cdr3_nt: TGTGCCAGCAGCTTACAGCTATACACCTACAATGAGCAGTTCTTC

j_call: TRBJ2-3
d_call: -
clone_size: -
v_call: TRBV4-1
cdr3_aa: CASSQDPRGADTQYF
cdr3_nt: TGCGCCAGCAGCCAAGATCCTAGGGGGGCAGATACGCAGTATTTT

j_call: TRBJ1-5
d_call: -
clone_size: -
v_call: TRBV5-1
cdr3_aa: CASSLGGPNQPQHF
cdr3_nt: TGCGCCAGCAGCTTGGGGGGCCCCAATCAGCCCCAGCATTTT

j_call: TRBJ2-3
d_call: TRBD2
clone_size: -
v_call: TRBV7-6
cdr3_aa: CASSTSGGTDTQYF
cdr3_nt: TGTGCCAGCAGTACTAGCGGGGGAACAGATACGCAGTATTTT

j_call: TRBJ1-5
d_call: -
clone_size: -
v_call: TRBV4-1
cdr3_aa: CASSQDFRGGRGNQPQHF
cdr3_nt: TGCGCCAGCAGCCAAGATTTCCGAGGGGGGCGCGGGAATCAGCCCCAGCATTTT

j_call: TRBJ1-1
d_call: -
clone_size: -
v_call: TRBV29-1
cdr3_aa: CSVAPRYTEAFF
cdr3_nt: TGCAGCGTTGCCCCCCGGTACACTGAAGCTTTCTTT

j_call: TRBJ2-7
d_call: TRBD2
clone_size: -
v_call: TRBV12-3/TRBV12-4
cdr3_aa: CASSLAGGVNYEQYF
cdr3_nt: TGTGCCAGCAGTTTAGCGGGAGGGGTAAACTACGAGCAGTACTTC

j_call: TRBJ1-3
d_call: -
clone_size: -
v_call: TRBV20-1
cdr3_aa: CSAWPGSASGNTIYF
cdr3_nt: TGCAGTGCTTGGCCCGGGTCCGCCTCTGGAAACACCATATATTTT